These 11 T cell receptor beta chains originate from one sample sequenced in a study of cytomegalovirus exposure and HLA in healthy donors. PCR was performed using 60 Vbeta and 13 Jbeta primers. TCRdb's table, derived via immunoSEQ multiplex PCR, lists solely in-frame clones and lacks some. The repertoire holds about 98,000 clones, with roughly 83% as singletons. Sequences were obtained from PBMCs. The receptor source for this set is a man aged 35 to 55 in good health and CMV-seronegative.

The CDR3 spells CASSPGTGGYDGELFF. CDR3 bases: TGTGCCAGCAGCCCTGGGACAGGGGGCTATGACGGGGAGCTGTTTTTT. The chain employs TRBV5-6 and TRBJ2-2; 12 positions agree with TRBD1. The CDR3 covers 16 residues. Trimming took 4 bases from V and 7 from J; bases not matched to a gene: 8. Looked up from germline, CDR1 is SGHDT and CDR2 is YYEEEE.

This clone was observed once. The CDR3 reads CASSFWSGNTEAFF. CDR3 sequence (DNA): TGTGCCAGCAGCTTTTGGTCAGGGAACACTGAAGCTTTCTTT. The chain has TRBV7-9 and TRBJ1-1; no definite D call. Trimming pared 3 bases from V and 1 base from J, leaving 9 bases between. The CDR3 covers 14 residues. The germline gives CDR1 SEHNR, CDR2 FQNEAQ (reference sequence).

The rearrangement uses TRBV5-1 and TRBJ2-7; tentative D call: TRBD2 (5 bases). Germline lookup yields CDR1 SGHRS and CDR2 YFSETQ. Trimming shortened V by 0 bases and J by 5 bases, and 18 bases separated the two germline ends. The CDR3 runs to 16 residues. In DNA form, the CDR3 reads TGCGCCAGCAGCTTGGAGGGAGCACTGAGAGACCACGAGCAGTACTTC. This codes for CASSLEGALRDHEQYF.

In this sample, this clone turned up once. The genes are TRBV19 and TRBJ1-4; a possible D gene is TRBD1 (5 bases). This CDR3 spans 13 amino acids. Looked up from germline, CDR1 is LNHDA and CDR2 is SQIVND (reference sequence). V was trimmed by 10 bases and J by 8 bases, leaving 17 bases between them. As DNA, the CDR3 is TGTGCCACCTGGAGCCAGGGTGGAGAAAAACTGTTTTTT. Translated: CATWSQGGEKLFF.

The J gene is TRBJ2-5, the V gene TRBV5-4, with TRBD1 matching over 9 bases. The J call may be in error: the DNA end matches TRBJ2-7 better. CDR1 and CDR2 (germline): SGHNT, YYREEE (reference sequence). The CDR3 extends over 15 amino acids. The CDR3 region has the DNA TGTGCCAGCAGCGGACAGGGGATCGGCTCCTACGAGCAGTACTTC. It translates to CASSGQGIGSYEQYF.

This chain uses TRBV7-6 with TRBJ2-5; the match to TRBD1 covers 10 bases. The V gene's germline CDR1 is SGHVS and CDR2 FNYEAQ. The CDR3 is 17 amino acids. J gave up 6 bases and V 1 base, and 11 bases lay outside the gene matches. The CDR3 spells CASSLVGTGEGLQTQYF. For the CDR3, the DNA is TGTGCCAGCAGCTTAGTGGGGACAGGGGAAGGCCTACAGACCCAGTACTTC. Looking up the rest from reference TRBV7-6 and TRBJ2-5 gives the full variable domain: GAGVSQSPRYKVTKRGQDVALRCDPISGHVSLYWYRQALGQGPEFLTYFNYEAQQDKSGLPNDRFSAERPEGSISTLTIQRTEQRDSAMYRCASSLVGTGEGLQTQYFGPGTRLLVL.

Details on this clone: In the same sample, other DNA sequences code for this CDR3. This sequence joins TRBV7-9 and TRBJ2-7, with D perhaps matching TRBD2 (5 bases). Looked up from germline, CDR1 is SEHNR and CDR2 is FQNEAQ (reference sequence). The V end lost 3 bases, the J end lost 7 bases, and 7 bases lay between the germline ends. This CDR3 spans 11 amino acids. The CDR3 region has the DNA TGTGCCAGCAGCTTGTGGGAGGAGCAGTACTTC. Protein: CASSLWEEQYF.

The chain combines TRBV4-1 with TRBJ1-5; 9 bases are a match to TRBD1. The CDR3 sequence is 17 residues long. Germline CDR1 MGHRA, CDR2 YSYEKL. After removal of 0 bases from V and 4 bases from J, the junction contained 7 bases not matched to a gene. The chain's CDR3 is CASSQDWRTGVNQPQHF. The DNA of the CDR3 is TGCGCCAGCAGCCAAGATTGGAGGACAGGGGTAAATCAGCCCCAGCATTTT.

This clone was observed a handful of times. The chain joins TRBV5-1 to TRBJ2-5; 10 nucleotides align to TRBD1. This CDR3 spans 15 amino acids. Trimming cost V 2 bases and J 7 bases; bases outside gene matches: 8. The germline gives CDR1 SGHRS, CDR2 YFSETQ. CDR3 sequence reads: CASSFSGTGVRTQYF. The CDR3 DNA follows: TGCGCCAGCAGCTTCTCCGGGACAGGGGTGCGGACCCAGTACTTC.

The gene calls are TRBV9 and TRBJ2-2; D might be TRBD2 (6 bases). CDR1 and CDR2 (germline): SGDLS, YYNGEE. The CDR3 runs 14 residues. Trimming took off 0 bases at V and 7 bases at J, with 10 bases between the two ends. The CDR3 here is CASSVGGGGGELFF. CDR3 coding DNA: TGTGCCAGCAGCGTAGGGGGAGGCGGCGGGGAGCTGTTTTTT.

The chain couples TRBV7-6 to TRBJ1-4; 8 nucleotides line up with TRBD1. The ends lost 8 bases at V and 7 bases at J; junction bases unmatched: 3. CDR1 SGHVS and CDR2 FNYEAQ come from the germline V gene. This CDR3 contains 12 residues. This chain's CDR3 is CASQGAPEKLFF. CDR3 in DNA: TGTGCCAGCCAGGGGGCGCCTGAAAAACTGTTTTTT.